These T cell receptor beta chains were read from a single sample in a study of PD-1 blockade in mismatch repair-deficient tumors. Measured with immunoSEQ multiplex PCR; TCRdb has only the in-frame clones, and not every one. The sample holds some 130,000 clones, 88% seen once. This specimen consisted of peripheral blood, obtained approximately 69 weeks after starting pembrolizumab. The source is an adult with mismatch repair-deficient cancer. The CDR3 runs from the conserved cysteine through the conserved F or W. The order of the fields is clone size, J gene, V gene, D gene, CDR3 protein, CDR3 DNA. D genes are given only for firm matches. Only part of the rows carry a size: once, few, many, or a class if the clone is expanded.

>.|TRBJ2-2|TRBV5-4|.
CASSPTGNTGELFF
TGTGCCAGCAGCCCGACAGGGAACACCGGGGAGCTGTTTTTT
>.|TRBJ1-2|TRBV7-3|.
CASSLAGGGGYTF
TGTGCCAGCAGCTTAGCCGGGGGCGGTGGCTACACCTTC
>.|TRBJ1-2|TRBV7-2|.
CASSPAAGAYGYTF
TGTGCCAGCAGCCCCGCGGCAGGGGCCTATGGCTACACCTTC
>.|TRBJ1-1|TRBV27|.
CASKFLPGDTEAFF
TGTGCCAGTAAGTTTTTACCGGGCGACACTGAAGCTTTCTTT
>once|TRBJ2-7|TRBV6-5|.
CASSYSGHTYEQYF
TGTGCCAGCAGTTACTCTGGGCACACCTACGAGCAGTACTTC
>once|TRBJ2-7|TRBV6-5|.
CASSYNSPRGSKQYF
TGTGCCAGCAGTTACAATTCCCCGAGGGGGTCGAAGCAGTACTTC
>.|TRBJ2-7|TRBV7-8|TRBD1
CASSSGTVSSYEQYF
TGTGCCAGCAGCTCCGGGACAGTGAGCTCCTACGAGCAGTACTTC
>once|TRBJ1-1|TRBV9|.
CASSAQFQGEAFF
TGTGCCAGCAGCGCTCAATTCCAGGGGGAAGCTTTCTTT
>.|TRBJ2-2|TRBV4-1|.
CASSHGWGESGELFF
TGCGCCAGCAGCCACGGCTGGGGGGAATCCGGGGAGCTGTTTTTT
>.|TRBJ2-3|TRBV28|TRBD2
CASSLLAGGGDTQYF
TGTGCCAGCAGCCTGTTGGCGGGAGGGGGAGATACGCAGTATTTT
>once|TRBJ2-3|TRBV2|TRBD2
CASRGGTSGPDTQYF
TGTGCCAGCAGGGGAGGGACTAGCGGACCGGATACGCAGTATTTT
>once|TRBJ2-5|TRBV9|TRBD1
CASSVETGRETQYF
TGTGCCAGCAGCGTAGAGACAGGGCGGGAGACCCAGTACTTC
>.|TRBJ2-2|TRBV30|.
CAQDSWRNTGELFF
TGTGCCCAGGATAGTTGGAGGAACACCGGGGAGCTGTTTTTT
>.|TRBJ2-7|TRBV6-7|.
CASSYVGTVKYF
TGTGCCAGCAGTTACGTCGGGACTGTAAAGTACTTC
>.|TRBJ1-1|TRBV4-1|TRBD1
CASSRDRSGAEAFF
TGCGCCAGCAGCCGGGACAGGTCGGGCGCTGAAGCTTTCTTT
>.|TRBJ2-3|TRBV5-1|TRBD2
CASSLAIGEGDTQYF
TGCGCCAGCAGCTTGGCCATAGGGGAGGGAGATACGCAGTATTTT
>.|TRBJ2-2|TRBV18|TRBD1
CASSPYGRGNPGELFF
TGTGCCAGCTCACCATACGGCAGGGGGAACCCCGGGGAGCTGTTTTTT
>.|TRBJ1-1|TRBV19|.
CASSISANTEAFF
TGTGCCAGTAGTATCAGTGCGAACACTGAAGCTTTCTTT
>.|TRBJ2-1|TRBV7-6|.
CASSLGESNEQFF
TGTGCCAGCAGCTTAGGTGAGAGCAATGAGCAGTTCTTC
>.|TRBJ2-7|TRBV7-9|.
CASSSTLGRSSYEQYF
TGTGCCAGCAGCTCGACCTTGGGCCGGAGCTCCTACGAGCAGTACTTC
>.|TRBJ2-3|TRBV4-2|.
CASSLGGVDTQYF
TGTGCCAGCAGCTTGGGGGGCGTGGATACGCAGTATTTT
>many|TRBJ2-3|TRBV6-4|TRBD2
CASSRTSGSTDTQYF
TGTGCCAGCAGTCGGACTAGCGGGAGCACAGATACGCAGTATTTT
>.|TRBJ2-7|TRBV5-1|.
CASSVMGSYEQYF
TGCGCCAGCAGCGTCATGGGCTCCTACGAGCAGTACTTC
>.|TRBJ1-1|TRBV28|.
CASSPGTEAFF
TGTGCCAGCAGCCCGGGCACTGAAGCTTTCTTT
>.|TRBJ2-3|TRBV28|TRBD2
CASSFPDRVEEGLAGGSSTDTQYF
TGTGCCAGCAGTTTCCCCGACAGGGTTGAGGAGGGACTAGCGGGAGGGAGTAGCACAGATACGCAGTATTTT
>.|TRBJ1-4|TRBV21-1|.
CASSKVVVRANEKLFF
TGTGCCAGCAGCAAAGTAGTGGTGCGGGCTAATGAAAAACTGTTTTTT
>once|TRBJ2-7|TRBV4-1|TRBD2
CASSQEGLAGGDEQYF
TGCGCCAGCAGCCAAGAGGGACTAGCGGGAGGGGACGAGCAGTACTTC
>.|TRBJ2-3|TRBV13|TRBD1
CASSSGTGADTQYF
TGTGCCAGCAGCTCCGGGACAGGGGCAGATACGCAGTATTTT
>.|TRBJ2-1|TRBV11-2|TRBD2
CASSFSASGRKNEQFF
TGTGCCAGCAGCTTTTCCGCTAGCGGGAGAAAGAATGAGCAGTTCTTC
>.|TRBJ2-3|TRBV5-4|.
CASSPGRRTDTQYF
TGTGCCAGCAGCCCCGGACGGAGAACAGATACGCAGTATTTT
>.|TRBJ1-1|TRBV5-1|TRBD1
CASSSGTGATEAFF
TGCGCCAGCAGCAGCGGGACAGGGGCAACTGAAGCTTTCTTT
>.|TRBJ1-1|TRBV18|TRBD1
CASSPKDRGKGEAFF
TGTGCCAGCTCCCCAAAGGACAGGGGAAAGGGTGAAGCTTTCTTT
>.|TRBJ2-3|TRBV18|.
CASSPSGLGTDTQYF
TGTGCCAGCTCACCCTCGGGGCTCGGCACAGATACGCAGTATTTT